The 25 T cell receptor beta chains below all came from one sample that was sequenced in a study of cytomegalovirus exposure and HLA in healthy donors. TCRdb's table, derived via immunoSEQ multiplex PCR, lists solely in-frame clones and lacks some. Of about 250,000 clones in the sample, about 90% are singletons; the top ten hold 9.5% to 15%. The specimen was PBMCs. These receptors all stem from a man aged 18-30 years in good health and CMV-seropositive.

The chain recombines TRBV28 with TRBJ1-5; D uncertain. V was cut by 4 bases and J by 1 base, with 8 bases left in between. CDR1 and CDR2 (germline): MDHEN, SYDVKM. The CDR3 consists of 14 residues. This chain's CDR3 is CASSSIQSNQPQHF. CDR3 coding DNA: TGTGCCAGCAGTTCTATACAGAGCAATCAGCCCCAGCATTTT. The whole variable domain, filled in from reference TRBV28 and TRBJ1-5, reads DVKVTQSSRYLVKRTGEKVFLECVQDMDHENMFWYRQDPGLGLRLIYFSYDVKMKEKGDIPEGYSVSREKKERFSLILESASTNQTSMYLCASSSIQSNQPQHFGDGTRLSIL.

This clone was counted only a few times. V usage is TRBV6-1 and J usage is TRBJ2-7; 12 bases match TRBD2. CDR1 is MNHNS and CDR2 is SASEGT in the germline V gene. With V trimmed by 11 bases and J by 6 bases, 8 bases remained unmatched. The CDR3 contains 13 residues. Written as DNA, the CDR3 is TGTGCCGGGAGACTAGCGGGAGCTCCCGAGCAGTACTTC. Its translation: CAGRLAGAPEQYF.

The rearrangement uses TRBV10-1 and TRBJ2-1; TRBD2 matches at 8 bases. V lost 4 bases, J lost 3 bases, and 5 bases stayed unmatched. The CDR3 has 15 amino acids. Germline V lookup: CDR1 WNHNN, CDR2 SYGVQD (reference sequence). CDR3 in DNA: TGCGCCAGCAGTGCTAAGCGGGAGTTCTACAATGAGCAGTTCTTC. Its protein product is CASSAKREFYNEQFF.

This clone was observed a handful of times. The chain combines TRBV5-5 with TRBJ1-2; a possible D gene is TRBD1 (6 bases). The V end lost 4 bases, the J end lost 8 bases, and 18 bases lay between the germline ends. Germline CDR1 reads SGHKS; CDR2 reads YYEKEE (reference sequence). This CDR3 has 14 amino acids. In DNA form, the CDR3 reads TGTGCCAGCAGCACGGACGTGATGAGGGGGGGCTACACCTTC. It translates to CASSTDVMRGGYTF.

The V and J genes are TRBV5-1 and TRBJ2-1; D might be TRBD2 (6 bases). The CDR3 is 12 amino acids. The germline gives CDR1 SGHRS, CDR2 YFSETQ. V gave up 1 base and J gave up 10 bases, with 9 bases separating them. The CDR3 DNA follows: TGCGCCAGCAGCTTGCGCCGGGGGGAGCAGTTCTTC. It specifies CASSLRRGEQFF.

Of note for this clone: Other DNA sequences in the same sample also yield this CDR3. V and J are TRBV7-9 and TRBJ2-7, with TRBD1 matching 7 bases. V shed 4 bases and J 2 bases; nucleotides not matched to a gene: 5. The CDR3 has 14 residues. Germline CDR1 and CDR2: SEHNR and FQNEAQ (reference sequence). The CDR3 loop is CASSSGTATYEQYF. The CDR3 nucleotides are TGTGCCAGCAGCTCCGGGACAGCTACCTACGAGCAGTACTTC.

V is TRBV7-2 and J is TRBJ2-3, with a tentative D call TRBD2 (6 bases). This CDR3 has 16 residues. Trimming left V 3 bases short and J 2 bases short, with 15 bases between. Germline values: CDR1 SGHTA, CDR2 FQGNSA. The CDR3 here is CASSLSLAVLTDTQYF. The CDR3 DNA sequence: TGTGCCAGCAGCTTGTCACTAGCCGTTCTCACAGATACGCAGTATTTT. The full variable domain, completed using reference TRBV7-2 and TRBJ2-3, is GAGVSQSPSNKVTEKGKDVELRCDPISGHTALYWYRQSLGQGLEFLIYFQGNSAPDKSGLPSDRFSAERTGGSVSTLTIQRTQQEDSAVYLCASSLSLAVLTDTQYFGPGTRLTVL.

The chain carries TRBV28 and TRBJ2-1; D gene unclear. The CDR3 sequence is 15 residues long. V was shortened by 6 bases and J by 0 bases, with 12 bases between the two germline ends. Germline lookup yields CDR1 MDHEN and CDR2 SYDVKM. The CDR3 DNA sequence: TGTGCCAGCAGCTTCAGGCCCAGCTCCTACAATGAGCAGTTCTTC. Translated, it gives CASSFRPSSYNEQFF.

The V and J genes are TRBV6-5 and TRBJ1-2, with 9 bases matching TRBD1. This CDR3 region has 14 residues. Germline CDR1 MNHEY, CDR2 SVGAGI. Trimming at V came to 6 bases and at J to 5 bases, leaving 7 bases not matched to a gene. The CDR3 coding sequence is TGTGCCAGCAGAACAGGACAGGGGACTTATGGCTACACCTTC. As protein: CASRTGQGTYGYTF.

The chain employs TRBV28 and TRBJ1-2, with unresolved D. This CDR3 is 14 amino acids long. Trimming left V 6 bases short and J 3 bases short, with 14 bases between. CDR1 is MDHEN and CDR2 is SYDVKM in the germline V gene. The CDR3 bases are TGTGCCAGCAGCCCGGGAGACCGACACTATGGCTACACCTTC. Translated, it gives CASSPGDRHYGYTF.

The CDR3 region has the DNA TGTGCCAGTAGTGAGGGGTCTTACTCGTCTTACAATGAGCAGTTCTTC. Translating gives CASSEGSYSSYNEQFF. The V call is TRBV19, the J call TRBJ2-1, with D perhaps given as TRBD1 or TRBD2 (5 bases each). Germline CDR1 reads LNHDA; CDR2 reads SQIVND (reference sequence). The CDR3 has 16 amino acids. V lost 5 bases and J lost 4, with 18 bases in between.

CDR3 DNA: TGCGCCAGCAGCTTGCCCCAAGTCCCGGGACAGGGATCGGCCAAGTACCAAGAGACCCAGTACTTC. It yields the protein CASSLPQVPGQGSAKYQETQYF. The chain links TRBV5-1 to TRBJ2-5, with 9 bases that match TRBD1. The ends lost 1 base at V and 0 bases at J; junction bases unmatched: 22. The V gene's germline CDR1 is SGHRS and CDR2 YFSETQ. This CDR3 has 22 residues.

The chain carries TRBV29-1 and TRBJ1-2; D ambiguous. The CDR3 consists of 13 residues. CDR1 is SQVTM and CDR2 is ANQGSEA in the germline V gene. The germline V and J ends were trimmed by 3 bases and 7 bases, with 15 bases remaining between them. As DNA, the CDR3 is TGCAGCGTTGATACTGATCTAGCTGGTGGCTACACCTTC. Translation: CSVDTDLAGGYTF.

The chain carries TRBV30 and TRBJ2-1; TRBD1 matches 10 bases. J gave up 7 bases and V 5 bases, and 8 bases lay outside the gene matches. The CDR3 is 14 amino acids. Germline assignment: CDR1 GTSNPN and CDR2 SVGIG (reference sequence). CDR3 nucleotide sequence: TGTGCCTGGGACCGGGACAGGGGTGAGAATGAGCAGTTCTTC. Translating it yields CAWDRDRGENEQFF.

V gene TRBV28 combines with J gene TRBJ1-5; 7 bases line up with TRBD1. J lost 7 bases, V lost 3 bases, and 6 bases had no gene match. This CDR3 contains 14 residues. Germline CDR1 MDHEN, CDR2 SYDVKM. This chain's CDR3 is CASSFRGGRQPQHF. The DNA for the CDR3 is TGTGCCAGCAGTTTCAGGGGGGGCCGACAGCCCCAGCATTTT.

This rearrangement joins TRBV27 to TRBJ2-3, with 14 nucleotides matching TRBD2. Germline V gene sequence: CDR1 MNHEY, CDR2 SMNVEV (reference sequence). This CDR3 contains 17 residues. Germline trimming cut 3 bases from V and 6 bases from J; bases unmatched to any gene: 8. In DNA, the CDR3 is TGTGCCAGCAGTTTCACGACTAGCGGGAGGGTAAGGGATACGCAGTATTTT. It yields the protein CASSFTTSGRVRDTQYF.

The rearrangement links TRBV28 to TRBJ2-7; tentative D call: TRBD1 (5 bases). This CDR3 contains 15 residues. Germline V CDR1 and CDR2: MDHEN, SYDVKM. Trimming shortened V by 4 bases and J by 1 base, and 14 bases separated the two germline ends. In DNA form, the CDR3 reads TGTGCCAGCAGTTCGAGCCCCAGGGCATCCTACGAGCAGTACTTC. Its translation is CASSSSPRASYEQYF.

CDR3: CASSLGQDPGRYGYTF. In nucleotides, the CDR3 is TGTGCCAGCTCCCTAGGACAGGACCCCGGAAGGTATGGCTACACCTTC. The V call is TRBV18, the J call TRBJ1-2, with TRBD1 matching over 7 bases. CDR1 is KGHSH, CDR2 LQKENI, per germline. The V and J ends lost 6 bases and 5 bases, in that order; junction bases with no gene match: 15. The CDR3 has 16 residues.

The chain links TRBV27 to TRBJ2-3, with TRBD1 matching 7 bases. CDR1 is MNHEY, CDR2 SMNVEV, per germline (reference sequence). V lost 6 bases and J lost 3; bases outside the gene matches: 6. This CDR3 is built from 14 residues. The CDR3 nucleotides are TGTGCCAGCAGGATCTTACAGGGGACAGATACGCAGTATTTT. It translates to CASRILQGTDTQYF.

The V call is TRBV6-4, the J call TRBJ2-1; the match to TRBD2 covers 10 bases. V lost 4 bases, J lost 3 bases, and 3 bases stayed unmatched. Looked up from germline, CDR1 is MRHNA and CDR2 is SNTAGT. The CDR3 is 15 residues long. CDR3: CASSVLAGDYNEQFF. The CDR3 bases are TGTGCCAGCAGTGTGCTAGCGGGAGACTACAATGAGCAGTTCTTC.

V usage is TRBV27 and J usage is TRBJ2-7; D uncertain. Germline CDR1 is MNHEY and CDR2 is SMNVEV (reference sequence). The CDR3 totals 15 residues. V shed 0 bases and J shed 0 bases, with 9 bases lying between them. CDR3 residues: CASSLSAILSYEQYF. For the CDR3, the DNA is TGTGCCAGCAGTTTATCGGCAATTCTCTCCTACGAGCAGTACTTC.

This chain joins TRBV12-5 and TRBJ2-5; 11 bases line up with TRBD2. The length of the CDR3 is 16 residues. Unmatched junction bases numbered 10, after V lost 5 bases and J lost 5 bases. Germline V CDR1 and CDR2: LGHNT, FRNRAP. CDR3 region: CASGRSGTSGSETQYF. The CDR3, as DNA: TGTGCTAGTGGTCGATCCGGGACTAGCGGTTCCGAGACCCAGTACTTC.

The V gene is TRBV6-5, the J gene TRBJ1-1; D gene ambiguous. In germline, CDR1 is MNHEY, CDR2 SVGAGI. Trimming pared 2 bases from V and 4 bases from J, leaving 11 bases between. This CDR3 comprises 14 residues. The CDR3 loop is CASSYMGSGTEAFF. CDR3 in DNA: TGTGCCAGCAGTTACATGGGTTCGGGCACTGAAGCTTTCTTT.

This clone was picked up a small number of times. The rearrangement joins TRBV14 to TRBJ2-3, with unresolved D. The CDR3 spans 13 residues. The germline gives CDR1 SGHDN, CDR2 FVKESK. V was clipped by 2 bases and J by 0 bases, with 3 bases between them. The CDR3, as DNA: TGTGCCAGCAGCCAATCTAGCACAGATACGCAGTATTTT. This gives the protein CASSQSSTDTQYF.

Notes on this clone: Distinct nucleotide sequences in the sample also encode this CDR3. The chain combines TRBV27 with TRBJ2-3; no clear D. Trimming took 1 base from V and 1 from J, leaving 3 bases between them. This CDR3 contains 13 residues. Germline values: CDR1 MNHEY, CDR2 SMNVEV (reference sequence). The CDR3 coding sequence is TGTGCCAGCAGTTTATTGGGCACAGATACGCAGTATTTT. It yields the protein CASSLLGTDTQYF.